Presented here are 14 T cell receptor beta chains from one specimen sequenced in a study of blood T cell repertoires in COVID-19. Method: immunoSEQ multiplex PCR; TCRdb's copy keeps in-frame clones and lacks some. The sample includes 66,000 or so clones, about 80% seen only once; the top ten take around 10%. Sequencing used peripheral blood. Receptor source: a human donor in a cohort sampled during active COVID-19.

The J gene is TRBJ2-7, the V gene TRBV28; 8 bases are a match to TRBD1. V shed 6 bases, J shed 0 bases, and the junction held 7 bases outside the gene matches. Looked up from germline, CDR1 is MDHEN and CDR2 is SYDVKM. This CDR3 has 15 amino acids. The chain's CDR3 is CASSRLDRVSYEQYF. Here the CDR3 DNA reads TGTGCCAGCAGCCGCCTGGACAGGGTCTCCTACGAGCAGTACTTC.

The chain has TRBV4-3 and TRBJ2-5; 12 bases match TRBD2. CDR3 size: 16 residues. The germline V gene has CDR1 LGHNA and CDR2 YSLEER. J gave up 5 bases and V 2 bases, and 6 bases lay outside the gene matches. The CDR3 DNA reads as TGCGCCAGCAGCCAAACTAGCGGGAGGCCGTGGGAGACCCAGTACTTC. This translates into CASSQTSGRPWETQYF.

The rearrangement links TRBV12-3 or TRBV12-4 to TRBJ1-3; perhaps TRBD1 as D (6 bases). The ends were cut back, 7 bases at V and 4 bases at J, with 11 bases in the middle. This CDR3 spans 13 amino acids. Here the CDR3 DNA reads TGTGCCAGCACAACAGGGATGGGAAACACCATATATTTT. Translation gives CASTTGMGNTIYF.

The chain is built from TRBV6-2 or TRBV6-3 and TRBJ2-5; possible D gene TRBD1, 6 bases. The V end was cut by 3 bases, the J end by 5 bases, with 10 bases between. This CDR3 has 13 residues. Germline CDR1 and CDR2: MNHEY and SVGEGT. CDR3 DNA sequence: TGTGCCAGCAGTTATTGGACAGAGGAGACCCAGTACTTC. It codes for CASSYWTEETQYF.

This chain links TRBV28 with TRBJ1-5; D perhaps matches TRBD1 (6 bases). The germline V gene encodes CDR1 MDHEN and CDR2 SYDVKM. The CDR3 loop spans 14 amino acids. The germline V and J ends were trimmed by 3 bases and 7 bases, with 13 bases remaining between them. In nucleotides, the CDR3 is TGTGCCAGCAGTTTTAGCAGGGGAAGACAGCCCCAGCATTTT. Its protein is CASSFSRGRQPQHF.

The rearrangement links TRBV6-2 or TRBV6-3 to TRBJ2-5; 14 nucleotides agree with TRBD2. This CDR3 region has 17 residues. J was trimmed by 5 bases and V by 4 bases; bases with no gene match: 9. Germline assignment: CDR1 MNHEY and CDR2 SVGEGT. CDR3 residues: CASSSPGLAGVGETQYF. The CDR3 nucleotides read TGTGCCAGCAGTTCTCCGGGACTAGCGGGAGTCGGGGAGACCCAGTACTTC.

CDR3 coding DNA: TGTGCCAGTAGTGAAACAGGGGTCGGGGCCAACGTCCTGACTTTC. Encoded protein: CASSETGVGANVLTF. This chain links TRBV19 with TRBJ2-6; the match to TRBD1 covers 7 bases. Looked up from germline, CDR1 is LNHDA and CDR2 is SQIVND (reference sequence). This CDR3 has 15 residues. The J segment lost 4 bases and the V segment lost 5 bases, leaving 5 bases of the junction unmatched.

V and J are TRBV30 and TRBJ2-7; D is possibly TRBD1 (6 bases). The CDR3 covers 12 residues. V lost 2 bases, J lost 7 bases, and 12 bases lay in between. The germline CDR1 and CDR2 sequences are GTSNPN and SVGIG (reference sequence). The chain's CDR3 is CAWSPGQGEQYF. CDR3 sequence (DNA): TGTGCCTGGAGTCCGGGTCAGGGGGAGCAGTACTTC.

The chain carries TRBV6-5 and TRBJ2-1; TRBD2 matches at 8 bases. V dropped 4 bases and J dropped 4; count of bases not matched to a gene: 6. Germline values: CDR1 MNHEY, CDR2 SVGAGI. The CDR3 is 15 residues long. CDR3 in DNA: TGTGCCAGCAGTTTTCGGACTAGCTTGTACAATGAGCAGTTCTTC. Its protein product is CASSFRTSLYNEQFF.

The table lists this clone with a count of one. V gene TRBV5-4 combines with J gene TRBJ2-7, with 9 bases lining up with TRBD2. This CDR3 region has 15 residues. V shed 4 bases, J shed 6 bases, and the junction held 11 bases outside the gene matches. Germline loops: CDR1 SGHNT, CDR2 YYREEE (reference sequence). As DNA, the CDR3 is TGTGCCAGCAGCCCGCTAGCGGGATTAATAGGCGAGCAGTACTTC. Translation: CASSPLAGLIGEQYF.

This clone appeared a single time. This rearrangement joins TRBV28 to TRBJ1-5, with 10 bases that match TRBD1. The V segment lost 2 bases and the J segment 2 bases; nucleotides outside the gene matches: 12. Looked up from germline, CDR1 is MDHEN and CDR2 is SYDVKM. The CDR3 sequence is 19 residues long. Here the CDR3 DNA reads TGTGCCAGCAGTTTAGGAACGAGCTCCGGGACAGGGGGCAATCAGCCCCAGCATTTT. It translates to CASSLGTSSGTGGNQPQHF.

This clone came up once. In DNA form, the CDR3 reads TGTGCCTGGAATAAGGGGGCCGGGTGGGAAAAACTGTTTTTT. Its translation is CAWNKGAGWEKLFF. This sequence joins TRBV30 and TRBJ1-4, with TRBD1 matching 7 bases. V shed 4 bases and J 8 bases; nucleotides not matched to a gene: 10. The CDR3 totals 14 residues. Germline V gene sequence: CDR1 GTSNPN, CDR2 SVGIG (reference sequence).

The CDR3: CASSRYSGSYEQYF. The CDR3, as DNA: TGTGCCAGCAGTCGGTATAGCGGGAGTTACGAGCAGTACTTC. The rearrangement links TRBV6-5 to TRBJ2-7; 9 nucleotides line up with TRBD2. V trimming: 5 bases; J trimming: 4 bases; junction bases outside the gene matches: 6. Germline V gives CDR1 MNHEY, CDR2 SVGAGI. The CDR3 is 14 amino acids.

This clone was observed a few times. The chain has TRBV7-3 and TRBJ2-1; 9 nucleotides agree with TRBD2. Germline V gives CDR1 SGHTA, CDR2 FQGTGA. The CDR3 extends over 15 amino acids. With 0 bases clipped from V and 9 bases from J, the junction kept 6 bases outside the gene matches. The CDR3 DNA reads as TGTGCCAGCAGCTTAACTAGCGGGAGTTCTGGTGAGCAGTTCTTC. Encoded protein: CASSLTSGSSGEQFF.